What follows are 30 T cell receptor beta chains derived from one specimen sequenced in a study of blood T cell repertoires in COVID-19. Clones were sequenced by immunoSEQ multiplex PCR, and TCRdb holds only the in-frame ones, with some missing. Altogether 100,000 to 150,000 clones are present, roughly two thirds being singletons, with the ten largest covering 1.5% to 2%. Material: peripheral blood. Receptors originate from a woman aged 70-85 years with acute or convalescent COVID-19.

The chain recombines TRBV28 with TRBJ2-3; 12 nucleotides line up with TRBD2. Trimming at V came to 2 bases and at J to 5 bases, leaving 5 bases not matched to a gene. The length of the CDR3 is 16 residues. Germline values: CDR1 MDHEN, CDR2 SYDVKM. The CDR3 region is CASSLAASGRGDTQYF. Here the CDR3 DNA reads TGTGCCAGCAGTTTAGCGGCTAGCGGGAGGGGAGATACGCAGTATTTT.

V and J are TRBV6-6 and TRBJ2-7; 8 bases map to TRBD2. CDR1 MNHNY and CDR2 SVGAGI come from the germline V gene (reference sequence). The CDR3 has 15 residues. V shed 6 bases, J shed 4 bases, and the junction held 11 bases outside the gene matches. Written as DNA, the CDR3 is TGTGCCAGCAGCGACGGGGGGGGTACTAGTTACGAGCAGTACTTC. This sequence encodes CASSDGGGTSYEQYF.

The gene calls are TRBV24-1 and TRBJ1-5, with no clear D. CDR1 KGHDR and CDR2 SFDVKD come from the germline V gene. The V and J ends lost 4 bases and 0 bases respectively, with 6 bases between them. This CDR3 is 14 amino acids long. CDR3 DNA: TGTGCCACCAGTGACCTTTATAGCAATCAGCCCCAGCATTTT. It yields the protein CATSDLYSNQPQHF.

The V and J genes are TRBV29-1 and TRBJ1-1; 7 bases fit TRBD1. This CDR3 has 12 residues. Germline CDR1 and CDR2: SQVTM and ANQGSEA. The V segment lost 6 bases and the J segment 2 bases; nucleotides outside the gene matches: 3. CDR3: CSVRDSNTEAFF. CDR3 coding DNA: TGCAGCGTCAGGGACAGTAACACTGAAGCTTTCTTT.

The chain uses TRBV2 and TRBJ2-3; D call uncertain. The V end was cut by 0 bases, the J end by 3 bases, with 7 bases between. The germline V gene encodes CDR1 SNHLY and CDR2 FYNNEI. The CDR3 consists of 14 residues. CDR3 amino acids: CASSEASRTDTQYF. The DNA for the CDR3 is TGTGCCAGCAGTGAAGCTAGCAGAACAGATACGCAGTATTTT.

Notes on this clone: A single base separates this from a much larger clone, so it may be a read error. The sample carries other DNA sequences with the same CDR3. The chain combines TRBV5-5 with TRBJ2-5, with 10 bases lining up with TRBD1. This CDR3 is 16 amino acids long. CDR1 is SGHKS, CDR2 YYEKEE, per germline (reference sequence). CDR3 DNA: TGTGCCAGCAGCTTGGGGACAGGGGGTAACCAAGAAACCCAGTACTTC. This translates into CASSLGTGGNQETQYF.

This clone was recorded a few times. The J gene is TRBJ2-1, the V gene TRBV6-4; a weak D match, TRBD1 (6 bases). The V end was cut by 0 bases, the J end by 11 bases, with 11 bases between. This CDR3 has 13 residues. Germline V gives CDR1 MRHNA, CDR2 SNTAGT. The CDR3 region has the DNA TGTGCCAGCAGTGACTCGGACAGAGATAAGCAGTTCTTC. As protein: CASSDSDRDKQFF.

The chain links TRBV7-3 to TRBJ2-2; D uncertain. The CDR3 runs 14 residues. The V gene's germline CDR1 is SGHTA and CDR2 FQGTGA. The V end lost 5 bases, the J end lost 5 bases, and 12 bases lay between the germline ends. CDR3 nucleotides: TGTGCCAGCAGCCCGACCGGGTGGACCGGGGAGCTGTTTTTT. It specifies CASSPTGWTGELFF.

The chain is built from TRBV6-6 and TRBJ2-1, with TRBD2 matching 8 bases. V shed 2 bases and J 3 bases; nucleotides not matched to a gene: 0. The germline V gene encodes CDR1 MNHNY and CDR2 SVGAGI (reference sequence). This CDR3 contains 14 residues. The CDR3 sequence is CASSYGTSYNEQFF. CDR3 nucleotides: TGTGCCAGCAGTTACGGGACTAGCTACAATGAGCAGTTCTTC.

V and J are TRBV5-4 and TRBJ2-3; 9 bases map to TRBD2. This CDR3 spans 15 amino acids. Per the germline V gene, CDR1 is SGHNT and CDR2 is YYREEE (reference sequence). V gave up 2 bases and J gave up 1 base; unmatched junction bases: 2. The CDR3 DNA sequence: TGTGCCAGCAGCTTACGGACTAGCGGCACAGATACGCAGTATTTT. Translated, it gives CASSLRTSGTDTQYF. The whole variable domain, filled in from reference TRBV5-4 and TRBJ2-3, reads ETGVTQSPTHLIKTRGQQVTLRCSSQSGHNTVSWYQQALGQGPQFIFQYYREEENGRGNFPPRFSGLQFPNYSSELNVNALELDDSALYLCASSLRTSGTDTQYFGPGTRLTVL.

The genes are TRBV4-1 and TRBJ2-7; tentative D call: TRBD1 (6 bases). V lost 3 bases, J lost 2 bases, and 14 bases lay in between. Germline lookup yields CDR1 MGHRA and CDR2 YSYEKL. The CDR3 is 15 residues long. The CDR3: CASSHPDRTAYEQYF. CDR3 coding DNA: TGCGCCAGCAGCCACCCGGACAGAACCGCCTACGAGCAGTACTTC.

A few counts support this clone. The V gene is TRBV7-9, the J gene TRBJ2-7, with D possibly TRBD1 on 5 matching bases. Germline-derived CDR1 and CDR2 are SEHNR and FQNEAQ (reference sequence). V was pared by 5 bases and J by 3 bases, with 11 bases between. The length of the CDR3 is 13 residues. The CDR3 bases are TGTGCCAGCAGCCGACAGACTCGCTACGAGCAGTACTTC. Residues: CASSRQTRYEQYF. Supplemented by reference TRBV7-9 and TRBJ2-7, the full variable domain reads DTGVSQNPRHKITKRGQNVTFRCDPISEHNRLYWYRQTLGQGPEFLTYFQNEAQLEKSRLLSDRFSAERPKGSFSTLEIQRTEQGDSAMYLCASSRQTRYEQYFGPGTRLTVT.

V and J are TRBV2 and TRBJ1-2; D possibly corresponds to TRBD1 (6 bases). V shed 7 bases and J shed 3 bases, with 24 bases lying between them. Per germline, CDR1 SNHLY and CDR2 FYNNEI. CDR3 length: 17 amino acids. The CDR3 here is CASTDPSRLWGHYGYTF. As DNA, the CDR3 is TGTGCCAGCACCGACCCCTCTCGACTTTGGGGGCACTATGGCTACACCTTC.

The V and J genes are TRBV5-6 and TRBJ2-4; D is unclear. Per germline, CDR1 SGHDT and CDR2 YYEEEE. Trimming removed 4 bases from V and 3 bases from J, with 17 bases in between. CDR3 length equals 16 residues. The CDR3 spells CASSPITDDYKNIQYF. DNA for the CDR3: TGTGCCAGCAGCCCGATTACAGACGATTACAAAAACATTCAGTACTTC.

Only one count was recorded for this clone. This rearrangement joins TRBV6-2 or TRBV6-3 to TRBJ2-4, with TRBD1 as a possible D gene (5 bases). CDR3 length: 17 residues. Germline V CDR1 and CDR2: MNHEY, SVGEGT. Trimming shortened V by 0 bases and J by 2 bases, and 14 bases separated the two germline ends. The CDR3 protein is CASSYSIMGRTKNIQYF. CDR3 DNA sequence: TGTGCCAGCAGTTACTCGATCATGGGGCGCACCAAAAACATTCAGTACTTC.

The chain links TRBV7-9 to TRBJ2-2, with 9 bases aligning to TRBD2. This CDR3 comprises 15 residues. In germline, CDR1 is SEHNR, CDR2 FQNEAQ (reference sequence). J was trimmed by 7 bases and V by 4 bases; bases with no gene match: 7. CDR3 DNA sequence: TGTGCCAGCAGCTCTCTAGCGGGATTTTTCGGGGAGCTGTTTTTT. Translation gives CASSSLAGFFGELFF.

DNA for the CDR3: TGTGCCACCCAGGGGCAGGGGAAATGGGAGCAGTACTTC. This gives the protein CATQGQGKWEQYF. This chain joins TRBV28 and TRBJ2-7, with D possibly TRBD1 on 6 matching bases. Germline CDR1 MDHEN, CDR2 SYDVKM. The CDR3 totals 13 residues. Trimming pared 10 bases from V and 7 bases from J, leaving 20 bases between. Full variable domain (rest looked up from reference TRBV28 and TRBJ2-7): DVKVTQSSRYLVKRTGEKVFLECVQDMDHENMFWYRQDPGLGLRLIYFSYDVKMKEKGDIPEGYSVSREKKERFSLILESASTNQTSMYLCATQGQGKWEQYFGPGTRLTVT.

This clone came up a few times. The rearrangement joins TRBV6-2 or TRBV6-3 to TRBJ2-7; no firm D call. The V end was cut by 5 bases, the J end by 4 bases, with 15 bases between. Germline V gene lookup returns CDR1 MNHEY and CDR2 SVGEGT. This CDR3 comprises 14 residues. CDR3 DNA sequence: TGTGCCAGCAGTCCCCCGGTTTTGAGTTACGAGCAGTACTTC. Amino acid sequence: CASSPPVLSYEQYF.

This rearrangement joins TRBV14 to TRBJ2-3; 10 nucleotides line up with TRBD1. Trimming took 1 base from V and 6 from J; bases not matched to a gene: 4. This CDR3 contains 15 residues. CDR1 is SGHDN and CDR2 is FVKESK in the germline V gene. Written as DNA, the CDR3 is TGTGCCAGCAGCCAAGGACAGGGGGCGAGGGATACGCAGTATTTT. Protein product: CASSQGQGARDTQYF.

The rearrangement uses TRBV24-1 and TRBJ2-1; D is perhaps TRBD1 (5 bases). The ends were cut back, 3 bases at V and 3 bases at J, with 11 bases in the middle. Germline CDR1 and CDR2: KGHDR and SFDVKD. The CDR3 contains 15 residues. For the CDR3, the DNA is TGTGCCACCAGTGATCCGCAGGGCAGCTACAATGAGCAGTTCTTC. Its protein is CATSDPQGSYNEQFF.

The chain combines TRBV7-9 with TRBJ2-1; weak D call: TRBD2 (6 bases). The CDR3 runs 12 residues. Germline V gene lookup returns CDR1 SEHNR and CDR2 FQNEAQ (reference sequence). Trimming cost V 5 bases and J 10 bases, with 12 bases left between them. As DNA, the CDR3 is TGTGCCAGCAGCGCGGGACCCAGCGAGCAGTTCTTC. This sequence encodes CASSAGPSEQFF.

This clone was seen at least ten times. The chain couples TRBV25-1 to TRBJ2-4; D ambiguous. V lost 2 bases to trimming and J lost 1 base, with 12 bases between them. The CDR3 contains 16 residues. Germline CDR1 is MGHDK and CDR2 is SYGVNS. The CDR3 DNA reads as TGTGCCAGCAGTGAAGAGGCGGATGACGCCAAAAACATTCAGTACTTC. It yields the protein CASSEEADDAKNIQYF.

V usage is TRBV27 and J usage is TRBJ2-2; the match to TRBD1 covers 8 bases. J was trimmed by 2 bases and V by 7 bases; bases with no gene match: 9. Germline V gene sequence: CDR1 MNHEY, CDR2 SMNVEV (reference sequence). The CDR3 contains 16 residues. The CDR3 loop reads CASIKGQGGNTGELFF. Written as DNA, the CDR3 is TGTGCCAGCATCAAAGGACAGGGTGGCAACACCGGGGAGCTGTTTTTT.

This clone was counted once. This sequence joins TRBV12-5 and TRBJ2-1; no clear D gene. Trimming stripped 2 bases from V and 5 bases from J, with 4 bases between. The CDR3 is 12 residues long. CDR1 is LGHNT and CDR2 is FRNRAP in the germline V gene. The CDR3 reads CASGLRDNEQFF. The DNA for the CDR3 is TGTGCTAGTGGTTTGCGGGACAATGAGCAGTTCTTC. Based on the CDR3 plus reference TRBV12-5 and TRBJ2-1, the full variable domain is DARVTQTPRHKVTEMGQEVTMRCQPILGHNTVFWYRQTMMQGLELLAYFRNRAPLDDSGMPKDRFSAEMPDATLATLKIQPSEPRDSAVYFCASGLRDNEQFFGPGTRLTVL.

The V gene is TRBV29-1, the J gene TRBJ1-6; D is perhaps TRBD1 (6 bases). The CDR3 spans 14 residues. The V and J ends lost 8 bases and 3 bases respectively, with 14 bases between them. The germline gives CDR1 SQVTM, CDR2 ANQGSEA. CDR3 residues: CSYTDSNYNSPLHF. DNA for the CDR3: TGCAGCTACACGGACAGTAACTATAATTCACCCCTCCACTTT.

In its sample, this clone was seen a few times. This sequence joins TRBV5-1 and TRBJ1-2; 9 bases agree with TRBD1. Per the germline V gene, CDR1 is SGHRS and CDR2 is YFSETQ. The CDR3 totals 13 residues. After removal of 4 bases from V and 8 bases from J, the junction contained 6 bases not matched to a gene. The CDR3 DNA reads TGCGCCAGCAGCCTGAGGGACAGGGAAGGCTACACCTTC. Protein product: CASSLRDREGYTF.

The rearrangement joins TRBV5-4 to TRBJ2-7, with TRBD2 matching 13 bases. The junction had 10 bases not matched to a gene; V was cut back by 0 bases and J by 7 bases. Germline assignment: CDR1 SGHNT and CDR2 YYREEE (reference sequence). The CDR3 loop spans 17 amino acids. CDR3 bases: TGTGCCAGCAGCTTGGGAGGACTAGCGGGGGCCCCTCGAGAGCAGTACTTC. This sequence encodes CASSLGGLAGAPREQYF.

In its sample, this clone was seen once. The chain carries TRBV10-3 and TRBJ2-7, with D tentatively TRBD2 (6 bases). The CDR3 extends over 14 amino acids. Trimming took 10 bases from V and 0 from J, leaving 16 bases between them. The germline V gene has CDR1 ENHRY and CDR2 SYGVKD. The CDR3 DNA reads TGTGCCACTCGTCTGGGCGGGAACTCCTACGAGCAGTACTTC. It codes for CATRLGGNSYEQYF.

The J gene is TRBJ2-7, the V gene TRBV10-3; 9 positions match TRBD1. This CDR3 has 14 amino acids. The germline V gene encodes CDR1 ENHRY and CDR2 SYGVKD. The junction had 6 bases not matched to a gene; V was cut back by 5 bases and J by 4 bases. CDR3 coding DNA: TGTGCCATCAGTACGGACAGGGGTACATACGAGCAGTACTTC. Encoded protein: CAISTDRGTYEQYF.

The CDR3 nucleotides are TGTGCCAGCAGTTTAAGGAGGACCTACGAGCAGTACTTC. It is translated as CASSLRRTYEQYF. This chain connects TRBV27 to TRBJ2-7, with D possibly being TRBD2 (5 bases). V lost 2 bases, J lost 2 bases, and 7 bases lay in between. This CDR3 has 13 amino acids. Germline CDR1 MNHEY, CDR2 SMNVEV (reference sequence).